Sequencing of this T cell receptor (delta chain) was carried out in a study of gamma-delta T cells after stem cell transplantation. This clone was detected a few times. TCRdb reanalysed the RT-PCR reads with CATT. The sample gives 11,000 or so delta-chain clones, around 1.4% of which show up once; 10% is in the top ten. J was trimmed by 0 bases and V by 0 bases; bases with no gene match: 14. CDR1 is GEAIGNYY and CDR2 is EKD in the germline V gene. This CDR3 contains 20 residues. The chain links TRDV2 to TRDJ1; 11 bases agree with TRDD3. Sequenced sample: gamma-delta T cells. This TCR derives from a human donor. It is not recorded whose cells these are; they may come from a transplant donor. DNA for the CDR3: TGTGCCTGTGACACCGCCTTCGGGCTGGGGGATACCTCGTACACCGATAAACTCATCTTT. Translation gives CACDTAFGLGDTSYTDKLIF.